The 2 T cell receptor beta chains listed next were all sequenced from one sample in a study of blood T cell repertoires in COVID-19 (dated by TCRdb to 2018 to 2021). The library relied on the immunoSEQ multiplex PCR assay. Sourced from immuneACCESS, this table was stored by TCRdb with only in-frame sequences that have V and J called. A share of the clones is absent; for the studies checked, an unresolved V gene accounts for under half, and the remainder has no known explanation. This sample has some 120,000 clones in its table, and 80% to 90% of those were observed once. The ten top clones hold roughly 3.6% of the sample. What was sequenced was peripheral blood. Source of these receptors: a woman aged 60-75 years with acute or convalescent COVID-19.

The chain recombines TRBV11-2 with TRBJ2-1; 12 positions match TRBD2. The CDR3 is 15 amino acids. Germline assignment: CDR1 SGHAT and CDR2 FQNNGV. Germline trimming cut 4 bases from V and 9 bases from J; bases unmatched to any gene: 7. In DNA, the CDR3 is TGTGCCAGCAGCTCCGGACTAGCGGGAAAGGTTGAGCAGTTCTTC. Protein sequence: CASSSGLAGKVEQFF.

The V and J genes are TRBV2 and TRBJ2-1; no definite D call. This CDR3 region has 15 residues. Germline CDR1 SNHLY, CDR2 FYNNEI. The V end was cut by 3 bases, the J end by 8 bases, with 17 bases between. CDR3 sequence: CASSESRQVVHEQFF. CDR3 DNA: TGTGCCAGCAGTGAGAGTCGTCAGGTAGTCCATGAGCAGTTCTTC.